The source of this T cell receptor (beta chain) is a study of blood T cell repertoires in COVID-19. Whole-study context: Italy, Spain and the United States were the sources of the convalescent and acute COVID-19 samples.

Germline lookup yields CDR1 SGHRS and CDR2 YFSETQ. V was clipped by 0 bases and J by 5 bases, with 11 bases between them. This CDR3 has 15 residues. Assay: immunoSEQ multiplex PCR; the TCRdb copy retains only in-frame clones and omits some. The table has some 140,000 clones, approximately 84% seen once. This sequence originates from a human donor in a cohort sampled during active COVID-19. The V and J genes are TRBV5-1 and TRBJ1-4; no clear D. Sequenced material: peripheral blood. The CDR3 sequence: CASSLGAVSNEKLFF. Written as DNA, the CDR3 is TGCGCCAGCAGCTTGGGGGCAGTCTCCAATGAAAAACTGTTTTTT. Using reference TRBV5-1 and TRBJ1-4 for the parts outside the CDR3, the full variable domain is KAGVTQTPRYLIKTRGQQVTLSCSPISGHRSVSWYQQTPGQGLQFLFEYFSETQRNKGNFPGRFSGRQFSNSRSEMNVSTLELGDSALYLCASSLGAVSNEKLFFGSGTQLSVL.